The sequence of this T cell receptor beta chain was determined in a study of T cells in Graves' hyperthyroidism and ophthalmopathy. Regarding the study as a whole: Through a model of 13 V-J features, ophthalmopathy was separated from stable hyperthyroidism.

Amplified TCR beta CDR3 regions derived from RNA transcripts. The TCR CDR3 first-round RT-PCR relied on the HTBI primer set. TCRdb redid the calling of the multiplex PCR reads with MiXCR, one entry per CDR3 protein. The sample has about 740,000 distinct CDR3 sequences, approximately 15% seen once. This CDR3 has 14 amino acids. CDR1 and CDR2 (germline): SGHAT, FQNNGV. Deletions cut 3 bases from V and 9 bases from J, with 12 bases between. Clinical symptoms, serum thyroxine and TRAb, thyroid ultrasound and orbital computed tomography were used for the diagnoses. PBMCs were derived from 9.5 to 10 ml fresh peripheral blood. This clonotype was picked up many times. What it recognizes is unknown.

The chain couples TRBV11-2 to TRBJ1-6; D might be TRBD1 (6 bases). This TCR was recovered from a woman younger than 35 with Graves' hyperthyroidism. The sequenced sample was blood. In DNA form, the CDR3 reads TGTGCCAGCAGCTTTACGGGGGCGGGTTCACCCCTCCACTTT. It translates to CASSFTGAGSPLHF. The variable domain in full, with the rest retrieved from reference TRBV11-2 and TRBJ1-6, is EAGVAQSPRYKIIEKRQSVAFWCNPISGHATLYWYQQILGQGPKLLIQFQNNGVVDDSQLPKDRFSAERLKGVDSTLKIQPAKLEDSAVYLCASSFTGAGSPLHFGNGTRLTVT.